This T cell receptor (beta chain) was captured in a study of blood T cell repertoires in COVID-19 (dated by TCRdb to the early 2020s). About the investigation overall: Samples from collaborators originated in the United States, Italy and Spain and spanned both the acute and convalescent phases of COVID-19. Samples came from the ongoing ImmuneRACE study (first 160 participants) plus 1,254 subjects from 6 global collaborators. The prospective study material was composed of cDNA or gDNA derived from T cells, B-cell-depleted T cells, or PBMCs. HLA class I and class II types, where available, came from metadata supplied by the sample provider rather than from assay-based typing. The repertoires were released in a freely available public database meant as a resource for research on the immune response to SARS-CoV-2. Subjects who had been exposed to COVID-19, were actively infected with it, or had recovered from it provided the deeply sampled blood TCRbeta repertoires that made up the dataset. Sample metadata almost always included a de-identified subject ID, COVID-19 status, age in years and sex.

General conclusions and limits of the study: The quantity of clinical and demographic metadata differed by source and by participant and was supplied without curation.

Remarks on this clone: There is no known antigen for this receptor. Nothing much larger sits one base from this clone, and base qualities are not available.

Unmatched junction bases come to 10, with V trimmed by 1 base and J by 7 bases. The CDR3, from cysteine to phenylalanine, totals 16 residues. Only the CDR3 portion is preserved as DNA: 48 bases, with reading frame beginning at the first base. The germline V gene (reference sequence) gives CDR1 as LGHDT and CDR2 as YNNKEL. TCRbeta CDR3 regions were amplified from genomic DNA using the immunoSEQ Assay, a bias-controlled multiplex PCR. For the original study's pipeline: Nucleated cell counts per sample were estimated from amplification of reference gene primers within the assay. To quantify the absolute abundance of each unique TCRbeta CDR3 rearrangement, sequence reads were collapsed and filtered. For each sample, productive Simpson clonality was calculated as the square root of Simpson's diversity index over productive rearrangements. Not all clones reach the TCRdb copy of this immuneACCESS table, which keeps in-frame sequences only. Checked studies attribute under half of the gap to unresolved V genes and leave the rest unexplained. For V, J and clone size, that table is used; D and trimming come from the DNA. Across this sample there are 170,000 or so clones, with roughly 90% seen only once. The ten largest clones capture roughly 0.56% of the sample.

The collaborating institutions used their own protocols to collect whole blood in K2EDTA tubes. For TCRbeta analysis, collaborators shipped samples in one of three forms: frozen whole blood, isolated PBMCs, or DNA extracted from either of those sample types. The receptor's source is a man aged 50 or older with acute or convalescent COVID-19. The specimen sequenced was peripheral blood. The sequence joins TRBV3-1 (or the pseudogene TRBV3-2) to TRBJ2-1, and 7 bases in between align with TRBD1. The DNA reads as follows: TGTGCCAGCAGCCAAGGTATAGGGGGCAGCAATAATGAGCAGTTCTTC. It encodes CASSQGIGGSNNEQFF.